A selection of T cell receptor beta chains follows, all from one sample in a study of blood T cell repertoires in COVID-19. The data were produced by immunoSEQ multiplex PCR, yet TCRdb's version contains in-frame clones alone and is incomplete. The sample shows around 160,000 clones, 88% of them seen only once. The sequenced sample was peripheral blood. The receptors here all came from a human donor in a cohort sampled during active COVID-19. CDR3s leave out the opening cysteine and the closing phenylalanine or tryptophan. Part of the rows lack a size; the others show once, few, many or a class for expanded clones.

cdr3_length j_call v_call clone_size cdr3_aa
13 TRBJ2-1 TRBV5-1 NA ASSLAERSTNEQF
13 TRBJ1-3 TRBV5-1 NA ASSWRTGEGNTIY
14 TRBJ2-2 TRBV4-1 few ASSQGVRQDTGELF
19 TRBJ1-1 TRBV4-3 NA ASSQERMRMGEGRRNTEAF
15 TRBJ1-3 TRBV9 NA ASSVGRGQGTGNTIY
14 TRBJ1-4 TRBV2 NA ASSEGGPPANEKLF
11 TRBJ1-5 TRBV4-1 NA ASSQGGYQPQH
13 TRBJ2-5 TRBV7-2 once ASGKGGKGQETQY
13 TRBJ2-3 TRBV4-3 once ASSQTSGGTDTQY
12 TRBJ2-2 TRBV6-5 few ASNPGTRTGELF
14 TRBJ2-3 TRBV2 NA ASFGRREGRSDTQY
12 TRBJ2-2 TRBV7-9 NA ASSLWVTTGELF
13 TRBJ2-5 TRBV9 NA ASSSEVAPTRTQY
12 TRBJ1-2 TRBV9 NA ASSVGAGSDGYT
11 TRBJ2-7 TRBV4-3 NA ASSQGLAYEQY
14 TRBJ2-7 TRBV9 NA ASSPDLGTRSYEQY
10 TRBJ2-1 TRBV6-4 NA ASRTLAGEQF
14 TRBJ2-3 TRBV3-1/TRBV3-2 NA ASSRRVAGGPDTQY
11 TRBJ1-2 TRBV6-2/TRBV6-3 NA ASSQTANYGYT
13 TRBJ1-5 TRBV4-2 NA ASSRTGDSNQPQH
11 TRBJ1-1 TRBV10-1 NA ASSRAMNTEAF